Listed below are T cell receptor beta chains from one sample, sequenced in a study of blood T cells in healthy people across ages. TCRdb redid the calling of the 5' RACE reads with MiXCR, one entry per CDR3 protein. The sample yields approximately 800,000 distinct CDR3 sequences, about 61% seen once. The sequencing sample was made of blood. These receptors were obtained from a middle-aged man in good health. CDR3s include the opening cysteine and the closing phenylalanine or tryptophan. A D gene is named only where the DNA matches it firmly. Not every row has a clone size; where given, it reads once, few, many or a size class.

j_call,clone_size,v_call,d_call,cdr3_nt,cdr3_aa
TRBJ2-3,.,TRBV4-3,.,TGCGCCAGCAGCCAAGTTCAGGGGAGAACAGATACGCAGTATTTT,CASSQVQGRTDTQYF
TRBJ2-6,.,TRBV7-2,.,TGTGCCAGCAGCTTCGAGGCAACTGGGGCCAACGTCCTGACTTTC,CASSFEATGANVLTF
TRBJ2-7,.,TRBV5-1,.,TGCGCCAGCAGCTTGGTACGGGCAGTAACCTACGAGCAGTACTTC,CASSLVRAVTYEQYF
TRBJ2-3,.,TRBV15,.,TGTGCCACCAGCAGAGGCATGGAGGGGCCTAGCACAGATACGCAGTATTTT,CATSRGMEGPSTDTQYF
TRBJ2-3,few,TRBV18,.,TGTGCCAGCTCACCACCGGTATGGGTTGGGAGAGATACGCAGTATTTT,CASSPPVWVGRDTQYF
TRBJ1-2,.,TRBV5-1,TRBD1,TGCGCCAGCAGCTTGGCCAACCAGGGGGCGAACTATGGCTACACCTTC,CASSLANQGANYGYTF
TRBJ2-6,.,TRBV7-2,.,TGTGCCAGCAGCCCGGACCATCCTGGGGCCAACGCCCTGACTTTT,CASSPDHPGANALTF
TRBJ2-7,.,TRBV6-2/TRBV6-3,.,TGTGCCAGCAGTTACGTACAGGGTTACTACGAGCAGTACTTC,CASSYVQGYYEQYF
TRBJ2-1,.,TRBV7-2,.,TGTGCCAGCAGCTTAGGACTAGTGGGAGGACACAATGAGCAGTTCTTC,CASSLGLVGGHNEQFF
TRBJ2-7,.,TRBV20-1,.,TGCAGTGCTAGAGGGCCGGGTAGCGGCAGCTCCTACGAGCAGTACTTC,CSARGPGSGSSYEQYF
TRBJ2-5,once,TRBV12-3/TRBV12-4,.,TGTGCCAGCAGTCAGACTCGGGGCCAGTACTTC,CASSQTRGQYF
TRBJ2-5,many,TRBV7-2,TRBD1,TGTGCCAGCAGCCGGGACAGATCCCAAGAGACCCAGTACTTC,CASSRDRSQETQYF
TRBJ1-5,.,TRBV20-1,TRBD1,TGCAGTGCTAGAGATAGAGGGACAGGGACTAATCAGCCCCAGCATTTT,CSARDRGTGTNQPQHF
TRBJ2-5,.,TRBV4-2,.,TGTGCCAGCAGCCAGGACTTGGGGGGTACAGGGACCCCGGAGACCCAGTACTTC,CASSQDLGGTGTPETQYF
TRBJ1-6,once,TRBV4-1,.,TGCGCCAGCAGCCAAGACCAAGAAAACTCCTATAATTCACCCCTCCCCTTT,CASSQDQENSYNSPLPF
TRBJ2-7,few,TRBV29-1,TRBD1,TGCAGCGTCTTCCGACAGGGGAGATTCTACGAGCAGTACTTC,CSVFRQGRFYEQYF
TRBJ2-3,few,TRBV27,.,TGTGCCAGCAGTGTCCCCTGGGCCTCCACAGATACGCAGTATTTT,CASSVPWASTDTQYF
TRBJ2-7,.,TRBV10-3,TRBD1,TGTGCCATCAGTGTAGGACAGGGGGGCTCCTACGAGCAGTACTTC,CAISVGQGGSYEQYF